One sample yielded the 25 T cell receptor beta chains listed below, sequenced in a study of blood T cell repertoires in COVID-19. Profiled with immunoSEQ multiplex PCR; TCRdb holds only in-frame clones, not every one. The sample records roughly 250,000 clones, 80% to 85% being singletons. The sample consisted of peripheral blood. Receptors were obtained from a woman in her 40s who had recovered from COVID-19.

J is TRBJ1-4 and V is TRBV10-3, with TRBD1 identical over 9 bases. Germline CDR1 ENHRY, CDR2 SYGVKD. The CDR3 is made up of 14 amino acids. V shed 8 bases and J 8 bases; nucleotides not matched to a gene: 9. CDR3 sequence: CAIWDRENREKLFF. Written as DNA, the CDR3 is TGTGCCATCTGGGACAGGGAGAATCGGGAAAAACTGTTTTTT.

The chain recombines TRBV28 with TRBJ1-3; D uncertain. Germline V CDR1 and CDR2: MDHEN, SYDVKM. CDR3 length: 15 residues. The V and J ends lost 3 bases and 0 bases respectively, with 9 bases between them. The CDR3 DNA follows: TGTGCCAGCAGTTTCCCCGGGAACTCTGGAAACACCATATATTTT. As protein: CASSFPGNSGNTIYF.

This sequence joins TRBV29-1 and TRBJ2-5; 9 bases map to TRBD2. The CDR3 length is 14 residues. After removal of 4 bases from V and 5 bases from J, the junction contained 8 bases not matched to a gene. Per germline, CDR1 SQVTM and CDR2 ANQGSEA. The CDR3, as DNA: TGCAGCGTTGCCCGCGGGGGGGCCGTTGAGACCCAGTACTTC. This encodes CSVARGGAVETQYF.

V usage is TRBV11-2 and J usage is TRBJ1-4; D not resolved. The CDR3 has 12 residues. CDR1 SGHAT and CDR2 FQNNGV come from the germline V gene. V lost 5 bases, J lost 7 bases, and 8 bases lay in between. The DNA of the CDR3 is TGTGCCAGCAGCCAAACAGCTGAAAAACTGTTTTTT. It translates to CASSQTAEKLFF.

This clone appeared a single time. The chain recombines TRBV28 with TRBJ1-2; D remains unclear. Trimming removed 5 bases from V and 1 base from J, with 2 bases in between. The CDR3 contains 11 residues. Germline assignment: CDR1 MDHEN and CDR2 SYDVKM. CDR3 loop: CASSHNYGYTF. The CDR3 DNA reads TGTGCCAGCAGTCATAACTATGGCTACACCTTC.

The CDR3 DNA reads TGCGCCAGCAGCTCAGACGGGGGAGTCAGCACTGAAGCTTTCTTT. The encoded protein is CASSSDGGVSTEAFF. This chain links TRBV5-1 with TRBJ1-1; D perhaps matches TRBD1 (5 bases). The CDR3 has 15 amino acids. CDR1 and CDR2 (germline): SGHRS, YFSETQ. Trimming shortened V by 3 bases and J by 4 bases, and 16 bases separated the two germline ends. Looking up the rest from reference TRBV5-1 and TRBJ1-1 gives the full variable domain: KAGVTQTPRYLIKTRGQQVTLSCSPISGHRSVSWYQQTPGQGLQFLFEYFSETQRNKGNFPGRFSGRQFSNSRSEMNVSTLELGDSALYLCASSSDGGVSTEAFFGQGTRLTVV.

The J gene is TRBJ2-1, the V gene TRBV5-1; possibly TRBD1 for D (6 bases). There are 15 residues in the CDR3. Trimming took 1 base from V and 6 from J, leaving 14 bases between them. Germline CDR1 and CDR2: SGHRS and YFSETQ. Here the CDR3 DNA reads TGCGCCAGCAGCTTGTACACAGGGTCTCCCAATGAGCAGTTCTTC. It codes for CASSLYTGSPNEQFF.

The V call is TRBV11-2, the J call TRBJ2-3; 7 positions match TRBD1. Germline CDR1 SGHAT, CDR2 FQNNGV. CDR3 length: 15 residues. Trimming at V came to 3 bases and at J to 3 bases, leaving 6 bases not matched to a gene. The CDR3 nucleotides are TGTGCCAGCAGCTTCGAGGGGGCAGGTACAGATACGCAGTATTTT. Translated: CASSFEGAGTDTQYF.

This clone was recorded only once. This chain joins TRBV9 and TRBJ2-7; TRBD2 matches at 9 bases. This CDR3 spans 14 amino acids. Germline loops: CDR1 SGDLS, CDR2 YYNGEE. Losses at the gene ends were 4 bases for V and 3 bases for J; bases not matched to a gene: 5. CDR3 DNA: TGTGCCAGCAGCCCTAGCGGGGCCCTCTACGAGCAGTACTTC. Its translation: CASSPSGALYEQYF.

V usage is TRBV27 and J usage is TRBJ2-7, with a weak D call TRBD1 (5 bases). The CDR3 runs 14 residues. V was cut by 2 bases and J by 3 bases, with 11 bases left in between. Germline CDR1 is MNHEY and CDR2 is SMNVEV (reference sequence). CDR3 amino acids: CASSLTSGFYEQYF. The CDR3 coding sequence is TGTGCCAGCAGTTTAACGTCAGGGTTCTACGAGCAGTACTTC.

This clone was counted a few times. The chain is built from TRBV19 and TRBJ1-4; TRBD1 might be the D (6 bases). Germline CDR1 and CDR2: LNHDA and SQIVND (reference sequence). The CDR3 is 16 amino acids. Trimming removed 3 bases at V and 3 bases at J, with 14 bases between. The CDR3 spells CASSMGRGLANEKLFF. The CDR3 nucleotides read TGTGCCAGTAGTATGGGCAGGGGTTTGGCTAATGAAAAACTGTTTTTT.

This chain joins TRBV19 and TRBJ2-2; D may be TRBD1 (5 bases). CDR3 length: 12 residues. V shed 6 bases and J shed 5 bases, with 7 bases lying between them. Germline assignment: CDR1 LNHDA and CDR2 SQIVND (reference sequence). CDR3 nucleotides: TGTGCCAGTAGCCCAGGGACCGGGGAGCTGTTTTTT. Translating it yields CASSPGTGELFF.

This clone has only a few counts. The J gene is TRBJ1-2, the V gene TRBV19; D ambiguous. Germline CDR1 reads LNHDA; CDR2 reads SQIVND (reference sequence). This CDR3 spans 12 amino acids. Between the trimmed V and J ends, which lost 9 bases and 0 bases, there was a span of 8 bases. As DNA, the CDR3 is TGTGCCAGCAACAAAGCTAACTATGGCTACACCTTC. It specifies CASNKANYGYTF.

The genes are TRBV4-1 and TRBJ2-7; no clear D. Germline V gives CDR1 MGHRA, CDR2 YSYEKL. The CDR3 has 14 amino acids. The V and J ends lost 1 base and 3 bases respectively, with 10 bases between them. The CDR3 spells CASSQGSGGYEQYF. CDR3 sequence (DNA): TGCGCCAGCAGCCAAGGATCCGGTGGCTACGAGCAGTACTTC.

CDR3 loop: CASRRTSGDSYEQYF. The CDR3 bases are TGTGCCAGCAGGCGGACTAGCGGGGACTCCTACGAGCAGTACTTC. The rearrangement joins TRBV11-2 to TRBJ2-7; 12 bases fit TRBD2. The CDR3 is 15 amino acids. After removal of 6 bases from V and 0 bases from J, the junction contained 3 bases not matched to a gene. Germline V gene sequence: CDR1 SGHAT, CDR2 FQNNGV.

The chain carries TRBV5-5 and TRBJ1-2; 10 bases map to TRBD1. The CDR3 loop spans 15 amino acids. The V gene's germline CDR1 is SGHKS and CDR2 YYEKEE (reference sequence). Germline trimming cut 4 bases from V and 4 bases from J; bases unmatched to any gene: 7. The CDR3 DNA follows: TGTGCCAGCAGCCTTGACAGGGGGCGAACCTATGGCTACACCTTC. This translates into CASSLDRGRTYGYTF.

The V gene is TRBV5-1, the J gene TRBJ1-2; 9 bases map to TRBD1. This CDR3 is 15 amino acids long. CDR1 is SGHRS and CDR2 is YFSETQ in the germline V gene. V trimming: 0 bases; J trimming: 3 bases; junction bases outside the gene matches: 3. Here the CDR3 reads CASSLEGQGYYGYTF. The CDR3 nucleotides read TGCGCCAGCAGCTTGGAAGGACAGGGGTACTATGGCTACACCTTC.

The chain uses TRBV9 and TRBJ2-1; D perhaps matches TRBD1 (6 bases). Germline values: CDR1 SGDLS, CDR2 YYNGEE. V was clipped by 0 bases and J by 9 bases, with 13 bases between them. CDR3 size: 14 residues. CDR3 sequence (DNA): TGTGCCAGCAGCGTAGAGGACAGAGGGGGTGAGCAGTTCTTC. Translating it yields CASSVEDRGGEQFF. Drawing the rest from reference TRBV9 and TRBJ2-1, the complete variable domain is DSGVTQTPKHLITATGQRVTLRCSPRSGDLSVYWYQQSLDQGLQFLIQYYNGEERAKGNILERFSAQQFPDLHSELNLSSLELGDSALYFCASSVEDRGGEQFFGPGTRLTVL.

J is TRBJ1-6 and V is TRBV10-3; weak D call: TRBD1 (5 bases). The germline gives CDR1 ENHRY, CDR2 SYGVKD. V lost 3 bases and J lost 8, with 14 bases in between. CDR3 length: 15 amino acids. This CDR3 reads CAISESQGKDSPLHF. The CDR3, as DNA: TGTGCCATCAGTGAATCCCAGGGTAAGGATTCACCCCTCCACTTT.

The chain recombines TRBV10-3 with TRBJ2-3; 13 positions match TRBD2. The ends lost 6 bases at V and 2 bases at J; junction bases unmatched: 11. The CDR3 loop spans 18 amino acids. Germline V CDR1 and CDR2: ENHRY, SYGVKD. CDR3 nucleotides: TGTGCCATCAGCGGACTAGCGGGGGCCCACGGACCCACAGATACGCAGTATTTT. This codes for CAISGLAGAHGPTDTQYF.

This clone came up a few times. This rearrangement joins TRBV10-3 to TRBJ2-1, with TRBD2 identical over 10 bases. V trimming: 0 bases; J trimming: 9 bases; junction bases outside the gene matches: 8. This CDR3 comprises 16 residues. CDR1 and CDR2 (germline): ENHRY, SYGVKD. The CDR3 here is CAISESISGGSGEQFF. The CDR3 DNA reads TGTGCCATCAGTGAGTCGATTAGCGGGGGGTCGGGTGAGCAGTTCTTC.

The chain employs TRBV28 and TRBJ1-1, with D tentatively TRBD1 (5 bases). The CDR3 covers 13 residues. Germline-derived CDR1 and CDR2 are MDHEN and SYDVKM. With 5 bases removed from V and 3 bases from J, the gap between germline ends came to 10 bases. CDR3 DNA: TGTGCCAGCAGTCGTGAACAGGACACTGAAGCTTTCTTT. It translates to CASSREQDTEAFF.

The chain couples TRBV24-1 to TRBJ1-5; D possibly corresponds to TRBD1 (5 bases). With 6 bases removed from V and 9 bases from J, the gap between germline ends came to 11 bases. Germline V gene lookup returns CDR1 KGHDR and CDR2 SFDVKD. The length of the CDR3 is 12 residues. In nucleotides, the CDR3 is TGTGCCACCAGTCTAGGAAGGGGGCCCCAGCATTTT. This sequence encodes CATSLGRGPQHF.

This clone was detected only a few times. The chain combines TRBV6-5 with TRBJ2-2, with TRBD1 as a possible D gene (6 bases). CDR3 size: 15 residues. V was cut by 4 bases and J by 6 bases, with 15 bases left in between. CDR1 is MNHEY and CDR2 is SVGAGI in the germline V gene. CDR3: CASSSKQGSPGELFF. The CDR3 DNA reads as TGTGCCAGCAGTTCCAAACAGGGTAGTCCCGGGGAGCTGTTTTTT.

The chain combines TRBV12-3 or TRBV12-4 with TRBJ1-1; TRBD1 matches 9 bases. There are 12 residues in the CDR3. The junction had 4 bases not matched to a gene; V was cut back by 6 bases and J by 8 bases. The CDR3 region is CASRDRGREAFF. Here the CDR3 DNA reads TGTGCCAGCAGGGACAGGGGAAGAGAAGCTTTCTTT.